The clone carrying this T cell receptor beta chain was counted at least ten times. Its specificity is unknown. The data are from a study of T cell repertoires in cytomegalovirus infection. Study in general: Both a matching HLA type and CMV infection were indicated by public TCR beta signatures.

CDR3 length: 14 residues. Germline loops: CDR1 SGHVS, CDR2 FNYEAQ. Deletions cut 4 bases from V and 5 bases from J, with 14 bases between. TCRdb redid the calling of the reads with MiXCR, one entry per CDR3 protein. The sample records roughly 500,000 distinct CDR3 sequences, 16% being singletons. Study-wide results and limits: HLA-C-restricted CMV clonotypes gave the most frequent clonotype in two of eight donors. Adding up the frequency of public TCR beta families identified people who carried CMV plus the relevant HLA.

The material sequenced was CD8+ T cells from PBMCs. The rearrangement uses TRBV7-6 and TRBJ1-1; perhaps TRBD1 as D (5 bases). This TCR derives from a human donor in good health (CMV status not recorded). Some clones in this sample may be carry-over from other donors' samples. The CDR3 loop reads CASSSYRRETEAFF. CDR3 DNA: TGTGCCAGCAGCTCTTACAGGAGGGAGACTGAAGCTTTCTTT.